These T cell receptor beta chains were read from a single sample in a study of a mutant IDH1 vaccine in newly diagnosed glioma. Their antigens remain unidentified. Using immunoSEQ multiplex PCR, the repertoire was profiled, and TCRdb retains in-frame clones only, with some absent. The profile shows approximately 47,000 clones, 88% of them singletons. Sequencing was performed on PBMCs, taken from a glioma patient whose treatment included an IDH1 peptide vaccine. The origin of the receptors is a woman aged 40-49 years with glioma. Both conserved end residues are part of each CDR3. The D gene is left open where the match is weak. Size tells how often a clone was seen (once, few, many) or the class of an expanded clone, and some rows leave it out.

j_call d_call clone_size v_call cdr3_nt cdr3_aa
TRBJ2-2 NA NA TRBV6-5 TGTGCCAGCAGTTACTCGGAGGGTCGCACCGGGGAGCTGTTTTTT CASSYSEGRTGELFF
TRBJ2-5 NA NA TRBV10-3 TGTGCCATCAGTGAGCCACAACAGACGCTTAAGCAAGAGACCCAGTACTTC CAISEPQQTLKQETQYF
TRBJ2-1 NA NA TRBV6-1 TGTGCCAGCAGGGGCAGAGACAATGAGCAGTTCTTC CASRGRDNEQFF
TRBJ2-7 NA NA TRBV6-6 TGTGCCAGCAGTTATACCATAAGCCCCGACTACGAGCAGTACTTC CASSYTISPDYEQYF
TRBJ1-2 TRBD1 NA TRBV9 TGTGCCAGCAGCGTCCTCACGACAGGGGCGAAAGGCTACACCTTC CASSVLTTGAKGYTF
TRBJ1-2 NA NA TRBV5-6 TGTGCCAGCAGCTTGGCCCCGGATGGCTACACCTTC CASSLAPDGYTF
TRBJ1-5 NA NA TRBV28 TGTGCCAGGAACAATCAGCCCCAGCATTTT CARNNQPQHF
TRBJ1-1 NA few TRBV9 TGTGCCAGCAGCCACACGAACACTGAAGCTTTCTTT CASSHTNTEAFF
TRBJ2-7 TRBD2 NA TRBV5-1 TGCGCCAGCAACCAAGCGGGAGTTGGGACCTACGAGCAGTACTTC CASNQAGVGTYEQYF
TRBJ2-7 NA once TRBV2 TGTGCCAGCAGTGAAGATTTTACGGATGGGAGGTCCTACGAGCAGTACTTC CASSEDFTDGRSYEQYF
TRBJ2-1 TRBD2 NA TRBV29-1 TGCAGCGTTCACAAACTAGCGGGAGGGCCCGGTGAGCAGTTCTTC CSVHKLAGGPGEQFF
TRBJ2-7 NA NA TRBV5-6 TGTGCCAGCAGCTTGGGGACAGTCACCTACGAGCAGTACTTC CASSLGTVTYEQYF
TRBJ2-5 NA once TRBV6-6 TGTGCCAGCAGGCGTAAGGAAGAGACCCAGTACTTC CASRRKEETQYF
TRBJ1-1 NA NA TRBV9 TGTGCCAGCAGCATGGACTTAAGGGACACTGAAGCTTTCTTT CASSMDLRDTEAFF
TRBJ2-1 NA NA TRBV5-1 TGCGCCAGCAGCTTGGCCCCGGGCGGGGTGCAGTTCTTC CASSLAPGGVQFF
TRBJ2-5 NA NA TRBV7-8 TGTGCCAGCAGCAAAAGGAGAGCCGGAGGGGAGACCCAGTACTTC CASSKRRAGGETQYF
TRBJ1-5 NA few TRBV14 TGTGCCAGCAGCCAAGGGGGGAACCATCAGCCCCAGCATTTT CASSQGGNHQPQHF
TRBJ1-5 NA NA TRBV28 TGTGCCAGCAGTGACAGGTATCGCAATCAGCCCCAGCATTTT CASSDRYRNQPQHF
TRBJ2-5 TRBD1 NA TRBV4-3 TGCGCCAGCAGCCAAGATGGGACAGGGGGAGAGACCCAGTACTTC CASSQDGTGGETQYF
TRBJ1-2 NA NA TRBV6-1 TGTGCCCCCGGATCGAGTTTAGGCTACACCTTC CAPGSSLGYTF
TRBJ1-1 TRBD1 NA TRBV5-1 TGCGCCAGCAGCTTGGATAACAGGGGCACTGAAGCTTTCTTT CASSLDNRGTEAFF
TRBJ1-1 NA NA TRBV29-1 TGCAGCGTCGGAAGGAACACTGAAGCTTTCTTT CSVGRNTEAFF
TRBJ1-6 TRBD1 NA TRBV30 TGTGCCTGGGGGACAGGGGGCGCCAGCTATAATTCACCCCTCCACTTT CAWGTGGASYNSPLHF
TRBJ2-7 TRBD1 once TRBV6-6 TGTGCCAGCAGCCACCCACGACAGGGAACTTACGAGCAGTACTTC CASSHPRQGTYEQYF
TRBJ2-7 TRBD2 few TRBV7-8 TGTGCCAGCAGCCGACTAGCGGGTGAGCAGTACTTC CASSRLAGEQYF
TRBJ1-6 TRBD1 NA TRBV2 TGTGCCAGCATGGGGACAGTGTATAATTCACCCCTCCACTTT CASMGTVYNSPLHF
TRBJ2-7 NA NA TRBV7-8 TGTGCCAGCAGGTCAAGAGGTCCCCTAGTAAAGAGCTCCTACGAGCAGTACTTC CASRSRGPLVKSSYEQYF
TRBJ2-1 NA NA TRBV29-1 TGCAGCGTGACCATAATAGGCTCCTACAATGAGCAGTTCTTC CSVTIIGSYNEQFF
TRBJ2-1 TRBD2 NA TRBV5-1 TGCGCCAGCAGCAATGGGACTAGCGGTCACAATGAGCAGTTCTTC CASSNGTSGHNEQFF
TRBJ1-6 NA NA TRBV5-6 TGTGCCAGCAGCTTGAGGGGGGGCACTAATTCACCCCTCCACTTT CASSLRGGTNSPLHF
TRBJ2-2 NA NA TRBV6-5 TGTGCCATCGCTCTCCACCTGGGCCGGGAGCTGTTTTTT CAIALHLGRELFF
TRBJ2-7 NA NA TRBV5-6 TGTGCCAGCAGCTTGGGCGGGACTTTCAGCTCCTACGAGCAGTACTTC CASSLGGTFSSYEQYF
TRBJ2-3 TRBD2 NA TRBV5-4 TGTGCCAGCTCAGCTTGGGGGGAGGGGAGACCTACCTCAGATACGCAGTATTTT CASSAWGEGRPTSDTQYF
TRBJ1-5 NA NA TRBV5-6 TGTGCCAGCGGTTATAGAGGAAGCAATCAGCCCCAGCATTTT CASGYRGSNQPQHF
TRBJ2-6 NA NA TRBV18 TGTGCCAGCTCGCCAGTCTTTTCTGGGGCCAACGTCCTGACTTTC CASSPVFSGANVLTF
TRBJ1-1 NA NA TRBV7-2 TGTGCCAGCAGCTTTTCAGGATTCACTGAAGCTTTCTTT CASSFSGFTEAFF
TRBJ1-1 NA NA TRBV18 TGTGCCAGCTCCCGAGGGGGAGAGACTGAAGCTTTCTTT CASSRGGETEAFF
TRBJ1-2 NA NA TRBV7-9 TGTGCCAGCAGCCCCGAGGAAAACGATGGCTACACCTTC CASSPEENDGYTF
TRBJ2-3 TRBD2 NA TRBV30 TGTGCCTGGAGTGTGCTAGCGGAGATCACAGATACGCAGTATTTT CAWSVLAEITDTQYF
TRBJ2-5 TRBD1 NA TRBV2 TGTGCCAGCACCCGGACAGGGGGGGCTCAAGAGACCCAGTACTTC CASTRTGGAQETQYF